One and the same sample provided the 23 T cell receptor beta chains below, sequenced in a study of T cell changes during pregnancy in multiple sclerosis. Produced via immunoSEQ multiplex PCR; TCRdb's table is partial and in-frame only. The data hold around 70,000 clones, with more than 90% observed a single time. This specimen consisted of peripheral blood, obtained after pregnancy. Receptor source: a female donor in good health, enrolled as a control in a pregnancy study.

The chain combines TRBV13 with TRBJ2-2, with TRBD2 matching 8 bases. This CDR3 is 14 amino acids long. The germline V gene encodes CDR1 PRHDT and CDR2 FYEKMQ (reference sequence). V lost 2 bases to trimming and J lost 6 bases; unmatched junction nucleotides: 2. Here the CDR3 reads CASSLPGGAGELFF. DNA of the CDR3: TGTGCCAGCAGCTTACCCGGGGGGGCCGGGGAGCTGTTTTTT. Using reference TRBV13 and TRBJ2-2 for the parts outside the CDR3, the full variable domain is AAGVIQSPRHLIKEKRETATLKCYPIPRHDTVYWYQQGPGQDPQFLISFYEKMQSDKGSIPDRFSAQQFSDYHSELNMSSLELGDSALYFCASSLPGGAGELFFGEGSRLTVL.

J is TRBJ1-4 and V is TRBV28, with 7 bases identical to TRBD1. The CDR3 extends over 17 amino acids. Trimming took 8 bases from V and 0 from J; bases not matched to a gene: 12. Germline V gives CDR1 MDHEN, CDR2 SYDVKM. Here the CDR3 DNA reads TGTGCCAGCGGTGTGACAGGGAGTAGGGCAACTAATGAAAAACTGTTTTTT. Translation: CASGVTGSRATNEKLFF.

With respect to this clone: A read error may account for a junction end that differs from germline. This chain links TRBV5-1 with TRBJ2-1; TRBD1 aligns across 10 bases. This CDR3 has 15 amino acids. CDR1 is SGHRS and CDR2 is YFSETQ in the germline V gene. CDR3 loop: CASRLGQGIFNEQFF. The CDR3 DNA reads TGCGCCAGCAGATTGGGACAGGGGATTTTCAATGAGCAGTTCTTC.

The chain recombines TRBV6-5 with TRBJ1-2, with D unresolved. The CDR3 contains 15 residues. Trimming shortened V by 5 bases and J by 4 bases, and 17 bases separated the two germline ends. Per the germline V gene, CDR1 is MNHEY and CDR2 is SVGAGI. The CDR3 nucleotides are TGTGCCAGCAGTACCACGGATAGCCCCCTCTATGGCTACACCTTC. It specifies CASSTTDSPLYGYTF.

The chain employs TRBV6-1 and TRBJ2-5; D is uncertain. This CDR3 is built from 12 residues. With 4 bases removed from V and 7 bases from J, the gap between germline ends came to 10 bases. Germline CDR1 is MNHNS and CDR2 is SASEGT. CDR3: CASSVFSGTQYF. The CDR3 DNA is TGTGCCAGCAGTGTCTTCTCGGGGACCCAGTACTTC.

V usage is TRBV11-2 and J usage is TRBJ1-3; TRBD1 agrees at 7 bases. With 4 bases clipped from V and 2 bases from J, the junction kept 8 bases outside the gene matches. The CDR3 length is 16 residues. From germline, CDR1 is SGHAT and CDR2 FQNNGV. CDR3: CASSSIRDSPGNTIYF. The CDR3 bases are TGTGCCAGCAGCTCAATTAGGGACAGCCCTGGAAACACCATATATTTT.

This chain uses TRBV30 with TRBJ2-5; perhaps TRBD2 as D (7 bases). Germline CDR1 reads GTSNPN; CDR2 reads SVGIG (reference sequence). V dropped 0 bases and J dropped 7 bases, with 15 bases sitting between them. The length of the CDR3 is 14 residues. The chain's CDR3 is CAWSVSGGGGTQYF. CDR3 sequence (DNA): TGTGCCTGGAGTGTATCGGGGGGAGGGGGGACCCAGTACTTC.

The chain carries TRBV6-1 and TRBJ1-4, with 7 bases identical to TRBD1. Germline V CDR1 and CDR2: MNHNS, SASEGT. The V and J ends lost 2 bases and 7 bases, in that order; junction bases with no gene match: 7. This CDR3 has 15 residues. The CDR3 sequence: CASSERQGSLEKLFF. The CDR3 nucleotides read TGTGCCAGCAGTGAAAGACAGGGCTCACTTGAAAAACTGTTTTTT.

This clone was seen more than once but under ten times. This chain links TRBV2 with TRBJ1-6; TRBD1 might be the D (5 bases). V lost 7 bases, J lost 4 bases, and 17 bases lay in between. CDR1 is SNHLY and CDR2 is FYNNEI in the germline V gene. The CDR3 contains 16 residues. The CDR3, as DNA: TGTGCCAGCACCAAACGGGGGGTTGGATATAATTCACCCCTCCACTTT. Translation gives CASTKRGVGYNSPLHF.

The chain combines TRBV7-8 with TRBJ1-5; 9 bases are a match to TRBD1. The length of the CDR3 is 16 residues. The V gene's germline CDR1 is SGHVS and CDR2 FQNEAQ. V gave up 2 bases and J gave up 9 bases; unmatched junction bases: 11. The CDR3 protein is CASSLYGTGSSPPQHF. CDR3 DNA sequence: TGTGCCAGCAGCTTATATGGGACAGGGAGCAGTCCGCCCCAGCATTTT.

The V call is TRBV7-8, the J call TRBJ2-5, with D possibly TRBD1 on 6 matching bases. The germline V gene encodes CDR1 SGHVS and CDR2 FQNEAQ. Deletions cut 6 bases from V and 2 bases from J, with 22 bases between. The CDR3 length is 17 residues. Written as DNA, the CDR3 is TGTGCCAGCAGTCAGCCACTAGGGGCAGGGGCTCAAGAGACCCAGTACTTC. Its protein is CASSQPLGAGAQETQYF.

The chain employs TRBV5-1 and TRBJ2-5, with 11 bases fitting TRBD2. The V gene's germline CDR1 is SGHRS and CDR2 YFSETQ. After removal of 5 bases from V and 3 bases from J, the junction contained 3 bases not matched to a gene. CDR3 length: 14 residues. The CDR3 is CASRFSGGEETQYF. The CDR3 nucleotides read TGCGCCAGCAGATTTAGCGGGGGGGAAGAGACCCAGTACTTC.

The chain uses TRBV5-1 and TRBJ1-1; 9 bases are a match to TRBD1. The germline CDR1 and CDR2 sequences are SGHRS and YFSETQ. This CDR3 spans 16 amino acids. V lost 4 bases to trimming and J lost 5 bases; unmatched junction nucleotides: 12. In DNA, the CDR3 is TGCGCCAGCAGCCAAAACCCCACAGGGGGCGCGACTGAAGCTTTCTTT. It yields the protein CASSQNPTGGATEAFF.

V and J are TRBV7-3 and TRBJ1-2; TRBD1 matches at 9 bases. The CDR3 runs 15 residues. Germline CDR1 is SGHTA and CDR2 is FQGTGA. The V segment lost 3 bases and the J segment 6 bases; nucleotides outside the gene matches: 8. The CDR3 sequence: CASSLTGTGSDGYTF. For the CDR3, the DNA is TGTGCCAGCAGCTTGACCGGGACAGGGTCAGATGGCTACACCTTC. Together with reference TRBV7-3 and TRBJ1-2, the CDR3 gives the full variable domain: GAGVSQTPSNKVTEKGKYVELRCDPISGHTALYWYRQSLGQGPEFLIYFQGTGAADDSGLPNDRFFAVRPEGSVSTLKIQRTERGDSAVYLCASSLTGTGSDGYTFGSGTRLTVV.

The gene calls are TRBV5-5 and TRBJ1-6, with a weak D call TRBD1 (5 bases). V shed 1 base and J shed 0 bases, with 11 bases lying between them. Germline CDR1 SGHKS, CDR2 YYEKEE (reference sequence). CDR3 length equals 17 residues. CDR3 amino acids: CASSLQGLSSYNSPLHF. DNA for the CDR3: TGTGCCAGCAGCTTGCAGGGTTTAAGCTCCTATAATTCACCCCTCCACTTT.

CDR3 DNA: TGTGCCAGCAGCGTAGGTCCTAGCGGGAGTTTATATACCGGGGAGCTGTTTTTT. As protein: CASSVGPSGSLYTGELFF. V gene TRBV9 combines with J gene TRBJ2-2; 10 nucleotides align to TRBD2. V lost 0 bases and J lost 5; bases outside the gene matches: 10. This CDR3 is 18 amino acids long. Germline CDR1 is SGDLS and CDR2 is YYNGEE.

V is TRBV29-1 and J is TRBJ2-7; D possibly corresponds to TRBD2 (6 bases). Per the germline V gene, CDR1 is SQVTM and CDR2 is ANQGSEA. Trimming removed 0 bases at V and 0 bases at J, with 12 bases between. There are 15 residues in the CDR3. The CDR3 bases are TGCAGCGTTGAAGATTGGGTAGCGGACTCCTACGAGCAGTACTTC. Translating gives CSVEDWVADSYEQYF.

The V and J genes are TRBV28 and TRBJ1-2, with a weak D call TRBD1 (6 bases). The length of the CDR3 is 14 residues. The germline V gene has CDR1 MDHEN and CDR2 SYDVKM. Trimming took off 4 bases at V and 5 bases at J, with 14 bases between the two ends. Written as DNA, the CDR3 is TGTGCCAGCAGTTCAGCAGGGGATTGGTATGGCTACACCTTC. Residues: CASSSAGDWYGYTF.

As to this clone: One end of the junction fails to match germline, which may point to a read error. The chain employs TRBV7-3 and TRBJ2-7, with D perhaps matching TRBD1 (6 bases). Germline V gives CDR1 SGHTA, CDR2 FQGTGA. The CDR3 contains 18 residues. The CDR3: CASSLNPGLSTGSQGLKW. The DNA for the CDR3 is TGTGCCAGCAGCTTAAACCCTGGCCTCAGTACAGGGTCTCAGGGCCTCAAATGG.

CDR3 loop: CASSLDPGLPKETQYF. The CDR3 nucleotides read TGTGCCAGCAGCTTGGATCCGGGACTGCCAAAGGAGACCCAGTACTTC. The chain is built from TRBV7-3 and TRBJ2-5; D might be TRBD2 (6 bases). CDR3 length equals 16 residues. Germline assignment: CDR1 SGHTA and CDR2 FQGTGA. Trimming took off 3 bases at V and 5 bases at J, with 19 bases between the two ends. The full variable domain, its missing parts supplied by reference TRBV7-3 and TRBJ2-5, is GAGVSQTPSNKVTEKGKYVELRCDPISGHTALYWYRQSLGQGPEFLIYFQGTGAADDSGLPNDRFFAVRPEGSVSTLKIQRTERGDSAVYLCASSLDPGLPKETQYFGPGTRLLVL.

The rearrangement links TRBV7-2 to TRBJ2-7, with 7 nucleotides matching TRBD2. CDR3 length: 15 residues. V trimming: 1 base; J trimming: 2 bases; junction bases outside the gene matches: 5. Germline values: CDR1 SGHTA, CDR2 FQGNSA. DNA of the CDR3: TGTGCCAGCAGCTTAGGAGGGAGGGCCACCTACGAGCAGTACTTC. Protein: CASSLGGRATYEQYF.

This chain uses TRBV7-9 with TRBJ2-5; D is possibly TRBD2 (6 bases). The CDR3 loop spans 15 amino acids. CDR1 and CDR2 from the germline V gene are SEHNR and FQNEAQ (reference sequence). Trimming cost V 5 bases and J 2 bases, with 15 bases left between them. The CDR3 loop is CASSHKRDSQETQYF. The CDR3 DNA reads TGTGCCAGCAGCCACAAAAGGGACTCTCAAGAGACCCAGTACTTC.

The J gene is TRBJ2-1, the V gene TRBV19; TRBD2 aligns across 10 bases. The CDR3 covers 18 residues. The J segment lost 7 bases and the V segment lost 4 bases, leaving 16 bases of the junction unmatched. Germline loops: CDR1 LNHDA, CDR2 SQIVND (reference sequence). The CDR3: CASSKGVPSGRAGNEQFF. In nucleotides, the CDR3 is TGTGCCAGTAGTAAAGGAGTACCGAGCGGGAGGGCCGGGAATGAGCAGTTCTTC.